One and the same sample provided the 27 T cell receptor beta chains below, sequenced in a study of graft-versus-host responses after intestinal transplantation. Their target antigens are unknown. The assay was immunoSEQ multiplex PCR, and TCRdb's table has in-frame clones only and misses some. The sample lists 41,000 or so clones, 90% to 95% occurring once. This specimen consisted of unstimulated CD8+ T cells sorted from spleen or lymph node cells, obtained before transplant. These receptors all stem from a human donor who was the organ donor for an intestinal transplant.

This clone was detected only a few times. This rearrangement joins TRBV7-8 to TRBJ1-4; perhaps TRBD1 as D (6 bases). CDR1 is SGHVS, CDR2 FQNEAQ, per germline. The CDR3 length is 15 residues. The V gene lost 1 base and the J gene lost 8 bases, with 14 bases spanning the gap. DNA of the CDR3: TGTGCCAGCAGCTTAGTCGGGGGGGCAGGCGAAAAACTGTTTTTT. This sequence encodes CASSLVGGAGEKLFF.

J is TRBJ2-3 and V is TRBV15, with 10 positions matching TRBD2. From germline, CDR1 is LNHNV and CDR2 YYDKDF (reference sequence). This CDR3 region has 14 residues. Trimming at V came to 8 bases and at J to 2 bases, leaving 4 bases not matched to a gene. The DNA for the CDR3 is TGTGCCACCGGGAGCGGGGGGGTCACAGATACGCAGTATTTT. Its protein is CATGSGGVTDTQYF.

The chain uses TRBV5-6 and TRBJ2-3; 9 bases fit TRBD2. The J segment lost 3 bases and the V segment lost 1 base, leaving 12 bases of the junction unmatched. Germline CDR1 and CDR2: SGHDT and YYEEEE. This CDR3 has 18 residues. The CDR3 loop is CASSLSLSAGGGTDTQYF. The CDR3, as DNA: TGTGCCAGCAGCTTGAGTCTTTCAGCGGGGGGTGGGACAGATACGCAGTATTTT.

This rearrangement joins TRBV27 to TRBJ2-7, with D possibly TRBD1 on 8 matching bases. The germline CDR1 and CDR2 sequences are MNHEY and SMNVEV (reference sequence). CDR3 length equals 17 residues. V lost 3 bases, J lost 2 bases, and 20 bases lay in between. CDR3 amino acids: CASSFEGGTGGTYEQYF. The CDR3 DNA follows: TGTGCCAGCAGTTTTGAGGGGGGGACAGGTGGAACCTACGAGCAGTACTTC.

The CDR3 protein is CASSGQPLSNYGYTF. CDR3 DNA sequence: TGCGCCAGCAGCGGACAGCCGTTATCTAACTATGGCTACACCTTC. The gene calls are TRBV4-1 and TRBJ1-2, with D maybe TRBD1 (6 bases). V was pared by 5 bases and J by 0 bases, with 13 bases between. Germline V gene data show CDR1 as MGHRA and CDR2 as YSYEKL. This CDR3 is 15 amino acids long.

The CDR3 reads CASSVPLPYEQYF. CDR3 nucleotides: TGTGCCAGCAGTGTACCGCTCCCCTACGAGCAGTACTTC. This chain connects TRBV2 to TRBJ2-7; D ambiguous. Germline V gene sequence: CDR1 SNHLY, CDR2 FYNNEI. The ends were cut back, 4 bases at V and 2 bases at J, with 9 bases in the middle. This CDR3 has 13 amino acids. Variable domain in full (rest from reference TRBV2 and TRBJ2-7): EPEVTQTPSHQVTQMGQEVILRCVPISNHLYFYWYRQILGQKVEFLVSFYNNEISEKSEIFDDQFSVERPDGSNFTLKIRSTKLEDSAMYFCASSVPLPYEQYFGPGTRLTVT.

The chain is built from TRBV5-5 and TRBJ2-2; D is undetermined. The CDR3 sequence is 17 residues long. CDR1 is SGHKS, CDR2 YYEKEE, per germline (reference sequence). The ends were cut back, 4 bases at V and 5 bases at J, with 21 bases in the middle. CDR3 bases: TGTGCCAGCAGCGGGATCACCAGCGCTCTATTGACCGGGGAGCTGTTTTTT. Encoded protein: CASSGITSALLTGELFF.

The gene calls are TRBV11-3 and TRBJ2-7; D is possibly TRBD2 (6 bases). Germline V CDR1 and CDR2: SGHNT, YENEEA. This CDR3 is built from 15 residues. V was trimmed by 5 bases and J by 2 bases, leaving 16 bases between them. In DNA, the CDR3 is TGTGCCAGCAGCCAAAATTGGGACTTTGCCTACGAGCAGTACTTC. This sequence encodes CASSQNWDFAYEQYF.

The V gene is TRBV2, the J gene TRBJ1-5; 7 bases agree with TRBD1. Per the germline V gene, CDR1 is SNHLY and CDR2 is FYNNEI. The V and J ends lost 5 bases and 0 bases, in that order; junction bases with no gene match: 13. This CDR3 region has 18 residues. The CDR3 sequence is CASSPLTRDSYSNQPQHF. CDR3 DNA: TGTGCCAGCAGTCCTCTTACCCGGGACAGTTATAGCAATCAGCCCCAGCATTTT. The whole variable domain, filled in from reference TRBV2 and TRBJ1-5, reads EPEVTQTPSHQVTQMGQEVILRCVPISNHLYFYWYRQILGQKVEFLVSFYNNEISEKSEIFDDQFSVERPDGSNFTLKIRSTKLEDSAMYFCASSPLTRDSYSNQPQHFGDGTRLSIL.

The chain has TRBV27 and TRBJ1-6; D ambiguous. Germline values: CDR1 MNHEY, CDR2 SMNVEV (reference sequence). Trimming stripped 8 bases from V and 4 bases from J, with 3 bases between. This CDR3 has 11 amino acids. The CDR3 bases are TGTGCCAGCGGTTATAATTCACCCCTCCACTTT. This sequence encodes CASGYNSPLHF.

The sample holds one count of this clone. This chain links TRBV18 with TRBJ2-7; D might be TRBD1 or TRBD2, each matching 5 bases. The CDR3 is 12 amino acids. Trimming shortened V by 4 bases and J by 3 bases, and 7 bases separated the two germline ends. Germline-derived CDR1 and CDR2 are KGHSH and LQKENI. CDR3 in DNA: TGTGCCAGCTCACGAGGGGACTACGAGCAGTACTTC. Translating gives CASSRGDYEQYF.

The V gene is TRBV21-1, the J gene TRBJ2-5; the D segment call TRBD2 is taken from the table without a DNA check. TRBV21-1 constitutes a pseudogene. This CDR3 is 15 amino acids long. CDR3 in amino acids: CARPQEDWNQETQYF. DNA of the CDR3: TGTGCCAGACCTCAGGAGGACTGGAACCAAGAGACCCAGTACTTC.

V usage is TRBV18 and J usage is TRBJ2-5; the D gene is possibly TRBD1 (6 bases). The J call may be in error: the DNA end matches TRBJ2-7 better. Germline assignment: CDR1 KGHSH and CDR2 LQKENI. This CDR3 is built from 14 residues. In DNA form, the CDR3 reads TGTGCCAGCTCACCCTACAGGGACTCCTACGAGCAGTACTTC. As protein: CASSPYRDSYEQYF.

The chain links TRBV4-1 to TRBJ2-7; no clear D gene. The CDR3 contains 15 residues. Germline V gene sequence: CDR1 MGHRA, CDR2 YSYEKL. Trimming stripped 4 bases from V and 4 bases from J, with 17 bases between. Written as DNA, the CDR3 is TGCGCCAGCAGCCTGCGTGGTTGGCCACGGTACGAGCAGTACTTC. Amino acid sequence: CASSLRGWPRYEQYF.

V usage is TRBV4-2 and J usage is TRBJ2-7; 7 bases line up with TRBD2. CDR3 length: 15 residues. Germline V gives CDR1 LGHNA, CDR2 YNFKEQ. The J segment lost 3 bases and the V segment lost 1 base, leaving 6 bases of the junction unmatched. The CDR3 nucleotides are TGTGCCAGCAGCCAAGGGCAGGGAGGGATCTACGAGCAGTACTTC. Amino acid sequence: CASSQGQGGIYEQYF.

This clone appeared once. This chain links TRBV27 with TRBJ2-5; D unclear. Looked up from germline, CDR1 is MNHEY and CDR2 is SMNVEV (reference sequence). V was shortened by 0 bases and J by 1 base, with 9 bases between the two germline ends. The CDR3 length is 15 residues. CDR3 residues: CASSLSLAIQETQYF. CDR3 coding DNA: TGTGCCAGCAGTTTATCGTTGGCGATCCAAGAGACCCAGTACTTC.

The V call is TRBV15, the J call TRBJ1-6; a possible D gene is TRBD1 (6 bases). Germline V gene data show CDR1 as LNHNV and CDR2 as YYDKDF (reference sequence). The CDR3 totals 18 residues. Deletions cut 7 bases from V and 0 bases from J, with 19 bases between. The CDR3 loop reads CATTPRGEKHSYNSPLHF. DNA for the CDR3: TGTGCCACCACCCCGAGGGGGGAGAAACACTCCTATAATTCACCCCTCCACTTT.

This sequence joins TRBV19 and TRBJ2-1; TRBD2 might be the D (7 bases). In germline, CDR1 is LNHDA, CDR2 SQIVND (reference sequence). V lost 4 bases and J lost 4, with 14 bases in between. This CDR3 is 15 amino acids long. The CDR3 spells CASSTGAAGYNEQFF. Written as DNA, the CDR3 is TGTGCCAGTAGTACGGGGGCAGCGGGATACAATGAGCAGTTCTTC.

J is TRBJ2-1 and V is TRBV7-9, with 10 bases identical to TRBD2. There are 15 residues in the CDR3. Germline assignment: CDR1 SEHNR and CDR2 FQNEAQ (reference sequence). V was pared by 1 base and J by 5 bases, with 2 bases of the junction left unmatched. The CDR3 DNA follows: TGTGCCAGCAGCTTAGTTACTAGCGGGAACAATGAGCAGTTCTTC. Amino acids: CASSLVTSGNNEQFF. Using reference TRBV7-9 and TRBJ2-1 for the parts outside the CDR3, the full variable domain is DTGVSQNPRHKITKRGQNVTFRCDPISEHNRLYWYRQTLGQGPEFLTYFQNEAQLEKSRLLSDRFSAERPKGSFSTLEIQRTEQGDSAMYLCASSLVTSGNNEQFFGPGTRLTVL.

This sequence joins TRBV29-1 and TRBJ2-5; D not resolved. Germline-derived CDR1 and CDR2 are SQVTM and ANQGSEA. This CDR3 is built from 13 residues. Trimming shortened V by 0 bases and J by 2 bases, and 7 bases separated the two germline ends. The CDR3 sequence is CSVEEGSQETQYF. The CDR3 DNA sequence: TGCAGCGTTGAAGAGGGTTCTCAAGAGACCCAGTACTTC. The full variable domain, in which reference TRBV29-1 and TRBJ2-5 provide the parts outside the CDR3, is SAVISQKPSRDICQRGTSLTIQCQVDSQVTMMFWYRQQPGQSLTLIATANQGSEATYESGFVIDKFPISRPNLTFSTLTVSNMSPEDSSIYLCSVEEGSQETQYFGPGTRLLVL.

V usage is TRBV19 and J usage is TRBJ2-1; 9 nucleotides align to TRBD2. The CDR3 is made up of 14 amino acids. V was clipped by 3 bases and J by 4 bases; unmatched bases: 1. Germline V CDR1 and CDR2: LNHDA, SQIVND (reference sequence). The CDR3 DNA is TGTGCCAGTAGTATGCTAGCGGGGTACAATGAGCAGTTCTTC. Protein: CASSMLAGYNEQFF.

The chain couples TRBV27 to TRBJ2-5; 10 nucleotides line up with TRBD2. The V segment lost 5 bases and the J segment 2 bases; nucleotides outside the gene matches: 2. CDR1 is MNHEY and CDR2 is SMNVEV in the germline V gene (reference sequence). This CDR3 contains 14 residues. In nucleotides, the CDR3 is TGTGCCAGCAGTAGCGGGGGGGGTCAAGAGACCCAGTACTTC. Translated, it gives CASSSGGGQETQYF.

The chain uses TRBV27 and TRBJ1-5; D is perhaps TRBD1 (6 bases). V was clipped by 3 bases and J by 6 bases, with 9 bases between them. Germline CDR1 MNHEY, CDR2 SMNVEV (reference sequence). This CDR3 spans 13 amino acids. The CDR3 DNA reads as TGTGCCAGCAGTTTCGGGGGCAGTCAGCCCCAGCATTTT. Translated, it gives CASSFGGSQPQHF.

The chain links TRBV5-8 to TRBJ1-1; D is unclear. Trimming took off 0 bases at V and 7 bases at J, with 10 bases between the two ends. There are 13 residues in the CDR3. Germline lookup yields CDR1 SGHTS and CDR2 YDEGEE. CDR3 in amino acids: CASSLVGQIEAFF. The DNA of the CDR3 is TGTGCCAGCAGCTTGGTAGGGCAGATTGAAGCTTTCTTT.

The CDR3 DNA reads as TGTGCCATCAGTGAGTCCGGGGGAATGGGAAACATTCAGTACTTC. It translates to CAISESGGMGNIQYF. The rearrangement uses TRBV10-3 and TRBJ2-4, with D perhaps TRBD2 (6 bases). Germline CDR1 reads ENHRY; CDR2 reads SYGVKD. Trimming shortened V by 0 bases and J by 6 bases, and 12 bases separated the two germline ends. CDR3 length: 15 amino acids.

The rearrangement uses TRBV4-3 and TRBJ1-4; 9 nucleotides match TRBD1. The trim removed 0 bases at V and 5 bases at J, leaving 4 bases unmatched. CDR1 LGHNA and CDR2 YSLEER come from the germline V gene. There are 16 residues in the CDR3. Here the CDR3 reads CASSQDWGTGNEKLFF. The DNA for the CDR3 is TGCGCCAGCAGCCAAGACTGGGGGACAGGGAATGAAAAACTGTTTTTT.

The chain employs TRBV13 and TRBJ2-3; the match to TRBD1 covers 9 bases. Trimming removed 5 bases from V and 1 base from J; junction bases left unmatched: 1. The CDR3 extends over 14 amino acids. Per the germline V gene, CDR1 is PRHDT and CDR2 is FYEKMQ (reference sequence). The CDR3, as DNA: TGTGCCAGCAGCACAGGGGGCGGCACAGATACGCAGTATTTT. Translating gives CASSTGGGTDTQYF.